Below, 32 T cell receptor beta chains from the same sample are listed, as sequenced in a study of T-cell memory formation after mild COVID-19. MiXCR, applied by TCRdb to the 5' RACE reads, yields one record per CDR3 protein. The table records approximately 400,000 distinct CDR3 sequences, 24% of them present only once. Sequenced material: PBMCs or a T cell subset sorted from them (not recorded which). All receptors come from an adult woman who had mild COVID-19 (a few samples of this study predate the infection). Cell type and time point are not known.

This clonotype was counted once. V is TRBV29-1 and J is TRBJ1-2, with a tentative D call TRBD1 (5 bases). With 1 base removed from V and 5 bases from J, the gap between germline ends came to 14 bases. The germline V gene encodes CDR1 SQVTM and CDR2 ANQGSEA. CDR3 length: 14 residues. Here the CDR3 DNA reads TGCAGCGTTGAAGGCGGGGGACGGCCGTATGGCTACACCTTC. Translated, it gives CSVEGGGRPYGYTF.

This clonotype was detected a few times. This chain uses TRBV20-1 with TRBJ1-5; 10 nucleotides line up with TRBD1. The CDR3 runs 15 residues. J lost 5 bases, V lost 5 bases, and 9 bases had no gene match. Germline V CDR1 and CDR2: DFQATT, SNEGSKA (reference sequence). The CDR3, as DNA: TGCAGTGCTTATGGAGTCGGGACAGGGGATCAGCCCCAGCATTTT. This gives the protein CSAYGVGTGDQPQHF.

The gene calls are TRBV7-9 and TRBJ2-1, with TRBD1 as a possible D gene (5 bases). The CDR3 covers 16 residues. Trimming shortened V by 2 bases and J by 0 bases, and 11 bases separated the two germline ends. CDR1 is SEHNR, CDR2 FQNEAQ, per germline (reference sequence). DNA for the CDR3: TGTGCCAGCAGCTTACAGGGTCACATCTCCTACAATGAGCAGTTCTTC. Translated, it gives CASSLQGHISYNEQFF.

This clonotype was seen a few times. The chain carries TRBV20-1 and TRBJ1-5; a weak D match, TRBD1 (5 bases). This CDR3 has 15 amino acids. Germline CDR1 is DFQATT and CDR2 is SNEGSKA (reference sequence). Trimming took 4 bases from V and 4 from J, leaving 17 bases between them. CDR3 residues: CSAIPSGRENQPQHF. For the CDR3, the DNA is TGCAGTGCTATCCCGTCGGGACGGGAAAATCAGCCCCAGCATTTT.

The rearrangement uses TRBV7-2 and TRBJ2-5; D is unclear. Germline-derived CDR1 and CDR2 are SGHTA and FQGNSA. CDR3 length: 15 residues. V was shortened by 4 bases and J by 2 bases, with 14 bases between the two germline ends. The CDR3, as DNA: TGTGCCAGCAGCTCCCCCGAGGTGGGGCAAGAGACCCAGTACTTC. Encoded protein: CASSSPEVGQETQYF. The full variable domain, rest sourced from reference TRBV7-2 and TRBJ2-5, is GAGVSQSPSNKVTEKGKDVELRCDPISGHTALYWYRQSLGQGLEFLIYFQGNSAPDKSGLPSDRFSAERTGGSVSTLTIQRTQQEDSAVYLCASSSPEVGQETQYFGPGTRLLVL.

The chain links TRBV9 to TRBJ2-7; D is undetermined. The CDR3 runs 16 residues. Trimming removed 0 bases from V and 5 bases from J, with 18 bases in between. CDR1 and CDR2 from the germline V gene are SGDLS and YYNGEE. The CDR3 sequence: CASSVDMSPLGHEQYF. The CDR3 bases are TGTGCCAGCAGCGTAGACATGTCCCCCTTAGGTCACGAGCAGTACTTC.

The chain joins TRBV7-2 to TRBJ2-1; D gene unclear. Germline V gives CDR1 SGHTA, CDR2 FQGNSA. The CDR3 covers 12 residues. Trimming cost V 6 bases and J 10 bases, with 13 bases left between them. CDR3 sequence (DNA): TGTGCCAGCAGTCGCTTTGTCCAAGAGCAGTTCTTC. Protein: CASSRFVQEQFF.

In this sample, this clonotype turned up once. V and J are TRBV6-5 and TRBJ2-7, with D tentatively TRBD1 (7 bases). In germline, CDR1 is MNHEY, CDR2 SVGAGI. The CDR3 has 14 residues. The V and J ends lost 5 bases and 4 bases respectively, with 15 bases between them. In DNA, the CDR3 is TGTGCCAGCAGTGCGGGACAGAGCTTTTACGAGCAGTACTTC. The encoded protein is CASSAGQSFYEQYF.

This clonotype was counted between two and nine times. This chain connects TRBV7-9 to TRBJ1-1, with D unclear. The germline V gene has CDR1 SEHNR and CDR2 FQNEAQ (reference sequence). The V and J ends lost 5 bases and 2 bases respectively, with 9 bases between them. The CDR3 spans 13 residues. DNA of the CDR3: TGTGCCAGCAGCCACCTGGCAAACACTGAAGCTTTCTTT. It translates to CASSHLANTEAFF.

V gene TRBV27 combines with J gene TRBJ2-3; D perhaps matches TRBD2 (5 bases). The CDR3 runs to 15 residues. CDR1 and CDR2 (germline): MNHEY, SMNVEV (reference sequence). V was trimmed by 5 bases and J by 2 bases, leaving 14 bases between them. CDR3 coding DNA: TGTGCCAGCAGTCTGGGCGCAGGACTCACAGATACGCAGTATTTT. Encoded protein: CASSLGAGLTDTQYF.

Ten or more counts support this clonotype. The chain recombines TRBV2 with TRBJ2-1; 7 positions agree with TRBD2. V lost 3 bases, J lost 0 bases, and 2 bases stayed unmatched. Germline CDR1 SNHLY, CDR2 FYNNEI. The CDR3 length is 15 residues. CDR3 DNA: TGTGCCAGCAGTGATTGGGGGGGCTCCTACAATGAGCAGTTCTTC. As protein: CASSDWGGSYNEQFF.

This clonotype was seen a handful of times. This rearrangement joins TRBV5-1 to TRBJ2-5; TRBD1 aligns across 7 bases. CDR1 SGHRS and CDR2 YFSETQ come from the germline V gene. The CDR3 has 14 residues. Germline trimming cut 4 bases from V and 5 bases from J; bases unmatched to any gene: 8. The CDR3 sequence: CASSVDRAGETQYF. The CDR3 DNA reads TGCGCCAGCAGCGTTGACAGGGCTGGGGAGACCCAGTACTTC.

A few counts support this clonotype. The J gene is TRBJ2-7, the V gene TRBV6-2 or TRBV6-3; D is uncertain. Germline V gene lookup returns CDR1 MNHEY and CDR2 SVGEGT. The CDR3 consists of 14 residues. The V and J ends lost 8 bases and 1 base respectively, with 15 bases between them. CDR3 in DNA: TGTGCCAGCTCTGGTGCGGAATTGTCCTACGAGCAGTACTTC. Translation: CASSGAELSYEQYF.

The V call is TRBV6-6, the J call TRBJ2-2; 16 bases align to TRBD2. The V gene's germline CDR1 is MNHNY and CDR2 SVGAGI (reference sequence). This CDR3 is built from 18 residues. J was trimmed by 0 bases and V by 5 bases; bases with no gene match: 3. The CDR3 loop is CASSPGTSGRANTGELFF. CDR3 sequence (DNA): TGTGCCAGCAGTCCGGGGACTAGCGGGAGGGCGAACACCGGGGAGCTGTTTTTT.

A few counts support this clonotype. The V and J genes are TRBV4-1 and TRBJ2-5; a possible D gene is TRBD2 (6 bases). This CDR3 has 18 amino acids. From germline, CDR1 is MGHRA and CDR2 YSYEKL. The V gene lost 1 base and the J gene lost 5 bases, with 23 bases spanning the gap. Here the CDR3 DNA reads TGCGCCAGCAGCCAAGCAAGGGCGGGGAAAAAGGGTTGGGAGACCCAGTACTTC. Amino acid sequence: CASSQARAGKKGWETQYF.

This clonotype was seen a handful of times. V is TRBV20-1 and J is TRBJ2-2; a weak D match, TRBD1 (5 bases). V lost 0 bases and J lost 2, with 13 bases in between. The germline gives CDR1 DFQATT, CDR2 SNEGSKA (reference sequence). The length of the CDR3 is 16 residues. In DNA, the CDR3 is TGCAGTGCTAGAGATTGGCGGCAGGGAAACACCGGGGAGCTGTTTTTT. Its protein is CSARDWRQGNTGELFF.

V is TRBV2 and J is TRBJ2-3; maybe TRBD2 (6 bases). The germline V gene has CDR1 SNHLY and CDR2 FYNNEI. V was clipped by 1 base and J by 3 bases, with 11 bases between them. The CDR3 sequence is 15 residues long. The CDR3 protein is CASSEGGRETDTQYF. DNA for the CDR3: TGTGCCAGCAGTGAAGGTGGACGGGAGACAGATACGCAGTATTTT.

This clonotype was seen a handful of times. V and J are TRBV11-2 and TRBJ2-1; 13 bases map to TRBD2. Germline lookup yields CDR1 SGHAT and CDR2 FQNNGV. With 5 bases clipped from V and 8 bases from J, the junction kept 6 bases outside the gene matches. The CDR3 spans 15 residues. This CDR3 is CASSRGLAGADEQFF. CDR3 DNA: TGTGCCAGCAGCCGCGGACTAGCGGGAGCGGATGAGCAGTTCTTC.

The sample holds a few counts of this clonotype. The J gene is TRBJ1-4, the V gene TRBV25-1; D is undetermined. V was clipped by 4 bases and J by 6 bases, with 12 bases between them. This CDR3 spans 14 amino acids. The germline V gene has CDR1 MGHDK and CDR2 SYGVNS. CDR3 nucleotide sequence: TGTGCCAGCAGTGCGACGGGCGGGCATGAAAAACTGTTTTTT. It yields the protein CASSATGGHEKLFF.

CDR3 bases: TGCGCCAGCAGCCGCACAGGGGGCGAAGCCAAAAACATTCAGTACTTC. It is translated as CASSRTGGEAKNIQYF. The gene calls are TRBV5-1 and TRBJ2-4, with 9 nucleotides matching TRBD1. CDR3 length: 16 amino acids. J was trimmed by 0 bases and V by 4 bases; bases with no gene match: 5. CDR1 is SGHRS, CDR2 YFSETQ, per germline.

CDR3 in amino acids: CASSQVSTSGNTGELFF. The DNA of the CDR3 is TGCGCCAGCAGCCAAGTTTCTACTAGCGGGAACACCGGGGAGCTGTTTTTT. This chain joins TRBV4-3 and TRBJ2-2; 8 positions match TRBD2. The CDR3 consists of 17 residues. Germline V gene data show CDR1 as LGHNA and CDR2 as YSLEER. V was pared by 1 base and J by 1 base, with 5 bases of the junction left unmatched.

This rearrangement joins TRBV4-1 to TRBJ1-1, with D perhaps matching TRBD1 (6 bases). Germline values: CDR1 MGHRA, CDR2 YSYEKL. This CDR3 has 17 amino acids. Trimming left V 0 bases short and J 6 bases short, with 20 bases between. The CDR3 DNA follows: TGCGCCAGCAGCCAAGATGGGCTTCGTAGGGGGGGGGCTGAAGCTTTCTTT. It is translated as CASSQDGLRRGGAEAFF.

The chain has TRBV4-1 and TRBJ1-4; D is ambiguous. V lost 0 bases and J lost 6, with 11 bases in between. Germline lookup yields CDR1 MGHRA and CDR2 YSYEKL. The CDR3 loop spans 15 amino acids. CDR3 region: CASSQDFPRDEKLFF. The CDR3 nucleotides read TGCGCCAGCAGCCAAGATTTCCCACGTGATGAAAAACTGTTTTTT.

This clonotype was seen many times. The V and J genes are TRBV18 and TRBJ1-3; weak D call: TRBD1 (5 bases). Trimming shortened V by 2 bases and J by 0 bases, and 8 bases separated the two germline ends. Germline V CDR1 and CDR2: KGHSH, LQKENI. This CDR3 has 15 amino acids. CDR3 in amino acids: CASSPDSFSGNTIYF. CDR3 coding DNA: TGTGCCAGCTCACCAGACAGTTTCTCTGGAAACACCATATATTTT. Supplemented by reference TRBV18 and TRBJ1-3, the full variable domain reads NAGVMQNPRHLVRRRGQEARLRCSPMKGHSHVYWYRQLPEEGLKFMVYLQKENIIDESGMPKERFSAEFPKEGPSILRIQQVVRGDSAAYFCASSPDSFSGNTIYFGEGSWLTVV.

CDR3 residues: CASSSDSFQETQYF. As DNA, the CDR3 is TGTGCCAGCAGTTCAGACAGCTTTCAAGAGACCCAGTACTTC. The V call is TRBV27, the J call TRBJ2-5; maybe TRBD1 (5 bases). Germline assignment: CDR1 MNHEY and CDR2 SMNVEV (reference sequence). The CDR3 is made up of 14 amino acids. V dropped 4 bases and J dropped 2 bases, with 11 bases sitting between them.

This clonotype was counted a few times. The chain uses TRBV28 and TRBJ2-3; D is possibly TRBD1 (6 bases). V lost 6 bases and J lost 5, with 9 bases in between. Germline V gene sequence: CDR1 MDHEN, CDR2 SYDVKM. The CDR3 has 12 residues. CDR3 region: CASRKGEDTQYF. Here the CDR3 DNA reads TGTGCCAGCAGAAAGGGGGAAGATACGCAGTATTTT.

This chain connects TRBV20-1 to TRBJ2-5; 12 positions agree with TRBD2. V dropped 5 bases and J dropped 5; count of bases not matched to a gene: 0. Germline V gene data show CDR1 as DFQATT and CDR2 as SNEGSKA (reference sequence). The CDR3 is made up of 12 amino acids. CDR3 protein: CSALAGGETQYF. The CDR3, as DNA: TGCAGTGCTCTAGCGGGAGGGGAGACCCAGTACTTC.

The V call is TRBV5-1, the J call TRBJ2-3; D not resolved. The CDR3 covers 15 residues. Trimming removed 6 bases from V and 0 bases from J, with 14 bases in between. The germline CDR1 and CDR2 sequences are SGHRS and YFSETQ. The CDR3 coding sequence is TGCGCCAGCAAACCACAAGCGAGTAGCACAGATACGCAGTATTTT. Protein product: CASKPQASSTDTQYF. Using reference TRBV5-1 and TRBJ2-3 for the parts outside the CDR3, the full variable domain is KAGVTQTPRYLIKTRGQQVTLSCSPISGHRSVSWYQQTPGQGLQFLFEYFSETQRNKGNFPGRFSGRQFSNSRSEMNVSTLELGDSALYLCASKPQASSTDTQYFGPGTRLTVL.

This clonotype has just a few counts. The V and J genes are TRBV7-2 and TRBJ1-5; D is undetermined. Germline CDR1 SGHTA, CDR2 FQGNSA. The CDR3 runs to 15 residues. V lost 5 bases and J lost 1, with 12 bases in between. Here the CDR3 reads CASSPWGSSNQPQHF. CDR3 sequence (DNA): TGTGCCAGCAGCCCATGGGGTTCGAGCAATCAGCCCCAGCATTTT.

In its sample, this clonotype was seen a few times. V usage is TRBV7-2 and J usage is TRBJ1-5; no firm D call. The CDR3 spans 15 residues. V lost 3 bases and J lost 2, with 11 bases in between. CDR1 and CDR2 from the germline V gene are SGHTA and FQGNSA. The CDR3 nucleotides read TGTGCCAGCAGCTTTGGCAACAGCGGCAATCAGCCCCAGCATTTT. Protein sequence: CASSFGNSGNQPQHF.

The sample holds many counts of this clonotype. The CDR3: CSVEEDSYNEQFF. CDR3 coding DNA: TGCAGCGTTGAAGAAGACTCCTACAATGAGCAGTTCTTC. The gene calls are TRBV29-1 and TRBJ2-1; D not certain. CDR3 size: 13 residues. Germline lookup yields CDR1 SQVTM and CDR2 ANQGSEA. The V end lost 0 bases, the J end lost 0 bases, and 3 bases lay between the germline ends.

This sequence joins TRBV28 and TRBJ2-1; possibly TRBD1 for D (6 bases). The CDR3 consists of 13 residues. V was shortened by 6 bases and J by 5 bases, with 11 bases between the two germline ends. Germline CDR1 is MDHEN and CDR2 is SYDVKM. The CDR3 loop reads CASSSYRDNEQFF. For the CDR3, the DNA is TGTGCCAGCAGCTCCTACAGGGACAATGAGCAGTTCTTC.